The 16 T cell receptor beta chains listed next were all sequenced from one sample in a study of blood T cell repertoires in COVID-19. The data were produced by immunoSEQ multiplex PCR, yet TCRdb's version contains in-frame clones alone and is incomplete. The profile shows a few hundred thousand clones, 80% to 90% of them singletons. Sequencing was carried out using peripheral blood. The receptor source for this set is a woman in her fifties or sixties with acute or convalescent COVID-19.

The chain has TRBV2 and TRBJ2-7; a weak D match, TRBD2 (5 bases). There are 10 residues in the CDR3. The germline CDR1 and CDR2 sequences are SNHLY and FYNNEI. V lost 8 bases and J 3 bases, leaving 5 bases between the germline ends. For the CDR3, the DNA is TGTGCCAGCGAGGGCTACGAGCAGTACTTC. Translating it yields CASEGYEQYF. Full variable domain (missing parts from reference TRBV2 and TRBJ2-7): EPEVTQTPSHQVTQMGQEVILRCVPISNHLYFYWYRQILGQKVEFLVSFYNNEISEKSEIFDDQFSVERPDGSNFTLKIRSTKLEDSAMYFCASEGYEQYFGPGTRLTVT.

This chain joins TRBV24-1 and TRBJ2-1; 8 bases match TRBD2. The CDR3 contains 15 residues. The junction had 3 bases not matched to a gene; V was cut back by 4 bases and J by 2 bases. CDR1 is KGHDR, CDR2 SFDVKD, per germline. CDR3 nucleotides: TGTGCCACCAGTGAGTTAGCGGGGACCTACAATGAGCAGTTCTTC. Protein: CATSELAGTYNEQFF.

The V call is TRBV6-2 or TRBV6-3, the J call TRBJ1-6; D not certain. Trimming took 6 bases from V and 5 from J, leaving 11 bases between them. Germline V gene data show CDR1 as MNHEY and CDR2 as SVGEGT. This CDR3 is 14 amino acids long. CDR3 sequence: CASSLDGNNSPLHF. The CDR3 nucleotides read TGTGCCAGCAGCCTGGACGGGAATAATTCACCCCTCCACTTT.

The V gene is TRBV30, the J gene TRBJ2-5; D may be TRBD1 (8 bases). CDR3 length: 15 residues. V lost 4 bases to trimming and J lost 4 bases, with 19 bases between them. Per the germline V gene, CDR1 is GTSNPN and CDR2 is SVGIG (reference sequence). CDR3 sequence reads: CAWNRGEGLGETQYF. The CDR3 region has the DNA TGTGCCTGGAACAGGGGGGAGGGCCTCGGAGAGACCCAGTACTTC.

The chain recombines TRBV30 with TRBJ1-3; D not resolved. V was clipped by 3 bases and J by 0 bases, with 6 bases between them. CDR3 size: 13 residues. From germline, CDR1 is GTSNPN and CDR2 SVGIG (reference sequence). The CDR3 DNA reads TGTGCCTGGAGCCTAAGCTCTGGAAACACCATATATTTT. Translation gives CAWSLSSGNTIYF.

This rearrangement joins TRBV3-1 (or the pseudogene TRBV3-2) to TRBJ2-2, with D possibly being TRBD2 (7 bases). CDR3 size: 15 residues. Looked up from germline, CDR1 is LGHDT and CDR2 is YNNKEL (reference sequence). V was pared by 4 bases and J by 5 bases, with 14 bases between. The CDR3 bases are TGTGCCAGCAGCCTTAGGGGGAGGGGAACCGGGGAGCTGTTTTTT. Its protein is CASSLRGRGTGELFF.

The CDR3: CASSTPFGSTDTQYF. The CDR3 DNA reads as TGTGCCAGCAGCACACCTTTTGGTAGCACAGATACGCAGTATTTT. This rearrangement joins TRBV9 to TRBJ2-3, with D unclear. V was cut by 4 bases and J by 0 bases, with 12 bases left in between. The CDR3 has 15 residues. CDR1 and CDR2 from the germline V gene are SGDLS and YYNGEE.

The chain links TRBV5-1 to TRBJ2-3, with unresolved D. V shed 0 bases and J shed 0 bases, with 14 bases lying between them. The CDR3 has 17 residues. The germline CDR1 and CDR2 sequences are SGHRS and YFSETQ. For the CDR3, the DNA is TGCGCCAGCAGCTTGGGCCCCCTCCAGTCTAGCACAGATACGCAGTATTTT. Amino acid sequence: CASSLGPLQSSTDTQYF.

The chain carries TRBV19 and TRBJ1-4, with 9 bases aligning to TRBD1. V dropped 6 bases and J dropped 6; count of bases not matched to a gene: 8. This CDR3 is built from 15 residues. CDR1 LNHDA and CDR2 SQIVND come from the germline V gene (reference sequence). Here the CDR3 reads CASRETGGQYEKLFF. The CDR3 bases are TGTGCCAGTAGGGAGACAGGGGGTCAGTATGAAAAACTGTTTTTT. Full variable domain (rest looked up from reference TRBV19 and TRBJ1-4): DGGITQSPKYLFRKEGQNVTLSCEQNLNHDAMYWYRQDPGQGLRLIYYSQIVNDFQKGDIAEGYSVSREKKESFPLTVTSAQKNPTAFYLCASRETGGQYEKLFFGSGTQLSVL.

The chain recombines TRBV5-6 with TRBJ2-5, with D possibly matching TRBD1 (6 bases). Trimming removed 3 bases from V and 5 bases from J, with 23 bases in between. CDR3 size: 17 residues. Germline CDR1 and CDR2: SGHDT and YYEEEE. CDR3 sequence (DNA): TGTGCCAGCAGCTGGGTGCAGGGGTGGGACGTCCGGGAGACCCAGTACTTC. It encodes CASSWVQGWDVRETQYF.

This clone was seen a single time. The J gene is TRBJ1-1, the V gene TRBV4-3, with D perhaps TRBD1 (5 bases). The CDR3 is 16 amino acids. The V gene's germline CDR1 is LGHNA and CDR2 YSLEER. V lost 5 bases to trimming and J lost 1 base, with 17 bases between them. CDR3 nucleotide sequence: TGCGCCAGCAGCAAGTGGGGGGTACGGGGGAACACTGAAGCTTTCTTT. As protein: CASSKWGVRGNTEAFF.

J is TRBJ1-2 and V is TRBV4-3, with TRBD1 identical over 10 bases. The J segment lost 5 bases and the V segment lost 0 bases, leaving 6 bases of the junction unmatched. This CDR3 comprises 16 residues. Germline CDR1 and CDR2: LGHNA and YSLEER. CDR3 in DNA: TGCGCCAGCAGCCAAGAAGGGGACAGGGGCCTATATGGCTACACCTTC. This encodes CASSQEGDRGLYGYTF.

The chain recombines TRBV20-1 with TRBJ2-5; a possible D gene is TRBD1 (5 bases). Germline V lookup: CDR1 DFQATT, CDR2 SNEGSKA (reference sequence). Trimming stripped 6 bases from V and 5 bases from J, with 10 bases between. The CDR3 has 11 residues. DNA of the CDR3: TGCAGTGCCACGACAGTGGAGACCCAGTACTTC. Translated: CSATTVETQYF.

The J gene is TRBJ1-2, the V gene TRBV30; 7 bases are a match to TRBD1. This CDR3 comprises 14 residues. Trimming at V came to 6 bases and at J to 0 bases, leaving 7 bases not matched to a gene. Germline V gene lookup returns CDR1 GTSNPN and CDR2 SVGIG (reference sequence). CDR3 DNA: TGTGCCTGCGTATTGGGGACAGCTAACTATGGCTACACCTTC. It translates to CACVLGTANYGYTF.

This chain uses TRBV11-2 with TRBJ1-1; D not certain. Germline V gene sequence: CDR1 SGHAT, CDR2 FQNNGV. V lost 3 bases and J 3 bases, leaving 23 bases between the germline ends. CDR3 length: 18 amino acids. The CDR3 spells CASSFFRGLSSGDTEAFF. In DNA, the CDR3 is TGTGCCAGCAGCTTCTTTCGGGGATTGAGCAGCGGGGACACTGAAGCTTTCTTT.

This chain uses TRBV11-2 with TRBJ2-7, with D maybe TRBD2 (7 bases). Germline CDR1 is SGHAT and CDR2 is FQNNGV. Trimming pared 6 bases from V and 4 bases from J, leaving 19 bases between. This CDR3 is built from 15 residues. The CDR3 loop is CASSFSRGDIYEQYF. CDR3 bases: TGTGCCAGCAGTTTTTCCCGGGGGGACATATACGAGCAGTACTTC. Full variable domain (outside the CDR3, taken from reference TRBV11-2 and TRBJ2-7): EAGVAQSPRYKIIEKRQSVAFWCNPISGHATLYWYQQILGQGPKLLIQFQNNGVVDDSQLPKDRFSAERLKGVDSTLKIQPAKLEDSAVYLCASSFSRGDIYEQYFGPGTRLTVT.